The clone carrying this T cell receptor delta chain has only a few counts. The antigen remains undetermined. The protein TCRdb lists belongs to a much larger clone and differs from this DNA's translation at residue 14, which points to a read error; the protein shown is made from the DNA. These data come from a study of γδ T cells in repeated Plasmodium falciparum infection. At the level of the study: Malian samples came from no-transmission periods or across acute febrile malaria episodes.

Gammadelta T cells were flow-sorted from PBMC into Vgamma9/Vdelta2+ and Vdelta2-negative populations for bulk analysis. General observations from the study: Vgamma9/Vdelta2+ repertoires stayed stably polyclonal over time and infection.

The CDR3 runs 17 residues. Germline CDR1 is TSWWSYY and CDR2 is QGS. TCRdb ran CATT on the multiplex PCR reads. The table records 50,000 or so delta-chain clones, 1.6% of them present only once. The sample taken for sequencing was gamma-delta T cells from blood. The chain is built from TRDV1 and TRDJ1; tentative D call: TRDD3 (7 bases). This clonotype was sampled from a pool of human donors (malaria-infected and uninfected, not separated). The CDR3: CALGVLRGILYTDELIF. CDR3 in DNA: TGTGCTCTTGGGGTCCTACGTGGGATACTTTACACCGATGAACTCATCTTT.